This section outlines one T cell receptor beta chain sequence together with its context. Its specificity is not known. The data were produced by immunoSEQ multiplex PCR, yet TCRdb's version contains in-frame clones alone and is incomplete. The table lists just under 60,000 clones, around 94% of them singletons. Per the germline V gene, CDR1 is SGHKS and CDR2 is YYEKEE (reference sequence). The CDR3 contains 16 residues. V dropped 0 bases and J dropped 6; count of bases not matched to a gene: 5. The sample comes from a study of human versus mouse CDR3 diversity and MHC coevolution. Whole-study results and caveats: Human T cells underwent selection on more than five different MHC II alleles.

This receptor was taken from a person between 60 and 70 years old in good health. V is TRBV5-5 and J is TRBJ1-5; 11 bases agree with TRBD1. The sequenced sample was naive CD4+ T cells from blood. Subset in this sample: CD45RO-negative CD62L-positive naive CD4 T cells. This CDR3 is CASSLGGQGDRQPQHF. CDR3 nucleotides: TGTGCCAGCAGCTTGGGGGGACAGGGGGATCGTCAGCCCCAGCATTTT.